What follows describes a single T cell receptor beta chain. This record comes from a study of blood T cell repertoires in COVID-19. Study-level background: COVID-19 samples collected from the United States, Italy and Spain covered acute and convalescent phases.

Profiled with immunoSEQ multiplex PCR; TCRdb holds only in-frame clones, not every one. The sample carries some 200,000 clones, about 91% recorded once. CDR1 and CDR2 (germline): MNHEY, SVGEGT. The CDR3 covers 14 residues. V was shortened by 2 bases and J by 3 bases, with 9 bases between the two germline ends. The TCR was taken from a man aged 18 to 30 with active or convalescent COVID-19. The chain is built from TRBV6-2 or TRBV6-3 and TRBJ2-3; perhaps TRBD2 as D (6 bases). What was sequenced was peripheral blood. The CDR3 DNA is TGTGCCAGCAGTTACGGTAGCGGAACAGATACGCAGTATTTT. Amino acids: CASSYGSGTDTQYF.